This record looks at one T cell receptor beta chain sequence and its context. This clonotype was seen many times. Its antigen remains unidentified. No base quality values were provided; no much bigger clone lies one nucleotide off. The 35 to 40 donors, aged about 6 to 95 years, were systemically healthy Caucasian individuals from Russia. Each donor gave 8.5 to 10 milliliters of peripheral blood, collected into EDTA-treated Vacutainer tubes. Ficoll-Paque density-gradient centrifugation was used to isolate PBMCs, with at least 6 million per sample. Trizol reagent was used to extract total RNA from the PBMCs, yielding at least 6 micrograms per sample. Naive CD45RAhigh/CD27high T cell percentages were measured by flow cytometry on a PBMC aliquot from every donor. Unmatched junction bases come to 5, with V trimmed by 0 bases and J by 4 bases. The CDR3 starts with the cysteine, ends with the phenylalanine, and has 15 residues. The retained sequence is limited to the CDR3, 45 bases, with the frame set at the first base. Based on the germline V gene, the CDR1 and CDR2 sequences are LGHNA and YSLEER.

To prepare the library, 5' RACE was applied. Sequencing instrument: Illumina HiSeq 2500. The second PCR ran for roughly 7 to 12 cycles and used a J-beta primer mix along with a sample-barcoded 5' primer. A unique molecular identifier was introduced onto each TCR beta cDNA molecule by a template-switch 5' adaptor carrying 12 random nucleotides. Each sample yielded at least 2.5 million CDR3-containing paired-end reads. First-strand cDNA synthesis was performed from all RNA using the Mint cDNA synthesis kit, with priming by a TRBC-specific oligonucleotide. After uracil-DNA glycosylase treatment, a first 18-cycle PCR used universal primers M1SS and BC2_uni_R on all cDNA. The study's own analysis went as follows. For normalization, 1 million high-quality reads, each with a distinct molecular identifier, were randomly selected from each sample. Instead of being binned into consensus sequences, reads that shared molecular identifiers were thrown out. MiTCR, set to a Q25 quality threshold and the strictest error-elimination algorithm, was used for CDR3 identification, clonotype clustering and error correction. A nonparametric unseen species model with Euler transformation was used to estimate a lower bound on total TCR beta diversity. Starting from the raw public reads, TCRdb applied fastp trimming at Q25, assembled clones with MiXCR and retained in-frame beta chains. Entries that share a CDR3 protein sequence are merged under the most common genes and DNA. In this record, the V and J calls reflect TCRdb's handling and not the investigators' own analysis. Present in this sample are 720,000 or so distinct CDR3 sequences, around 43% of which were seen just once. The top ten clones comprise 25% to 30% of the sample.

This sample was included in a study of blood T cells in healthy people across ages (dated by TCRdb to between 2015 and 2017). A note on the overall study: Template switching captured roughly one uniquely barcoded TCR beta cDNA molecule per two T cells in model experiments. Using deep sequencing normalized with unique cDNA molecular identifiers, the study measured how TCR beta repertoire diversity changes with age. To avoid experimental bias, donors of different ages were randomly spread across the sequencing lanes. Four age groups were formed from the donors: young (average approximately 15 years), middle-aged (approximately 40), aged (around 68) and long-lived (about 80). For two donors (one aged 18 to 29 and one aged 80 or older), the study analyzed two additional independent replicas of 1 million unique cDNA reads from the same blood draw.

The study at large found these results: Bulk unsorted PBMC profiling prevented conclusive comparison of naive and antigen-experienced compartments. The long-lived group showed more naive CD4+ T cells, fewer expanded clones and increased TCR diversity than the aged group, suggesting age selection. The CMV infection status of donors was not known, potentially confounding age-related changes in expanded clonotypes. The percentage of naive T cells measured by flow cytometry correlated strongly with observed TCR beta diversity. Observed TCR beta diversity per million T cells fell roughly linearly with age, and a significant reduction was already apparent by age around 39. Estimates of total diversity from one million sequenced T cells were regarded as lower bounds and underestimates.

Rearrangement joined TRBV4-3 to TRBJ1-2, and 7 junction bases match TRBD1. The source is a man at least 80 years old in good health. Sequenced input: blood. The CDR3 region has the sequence CASSQEVQGVYGYTF. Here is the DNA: TGCGCCAGCAGCCAAGAGGTTCAGGGGGTCTATGGCTACACCTTC.